This T cell receptor beta chain derives from a study of OX40 agonist ivuxolimab in advanced cancers. Across the study: Those enrolled were less than 85% male, with a mean age of around 55 years and ages from about 20 to 80.

Autoimmune disease history or systemic immunosuppression led to patients being barred. At cycle 4 day 1, cycle 7 day 1, and baseline, blood was sampled. Data came from immunoSEQ multiplex PCR; TCRdb stores just in-frame clones and leaves some out. In the table there are roughly 65,000 clones, around 90% of which are singletons. The CDR3 consists of 16 residues. Trimming left V 5 bases short and J 0 bases short, with 14 bases between. Germline CDR1 MNHNY, CDR2 SVGAGI (reference sequence). The rearrangement uses TRBV6-6 and TRBJ2-1, with D maybe TRBD2 (5 bases). The sequences come from CD4+ or CD8+ T cells sorted from blood, collected in a trial of the OX40 agonist ivuxolimab. This sequence originates from an adult with an advanced solid tumor such as melanoma, head and neck, liver or kidney cancer. The CDR3 reads CASSLRLSSSYNEQFF. Here the CDR3 DNA reads TGTGCCAGCAGTCTTCGACTATCCTCCTCCTACAATGAGCAGTTCTTC.